Described below is a single TCR beta chain sequence and its context. A few counts support this clone. Its recognized antigen is unknown. No much larger clone is present one base from it, and per-base qualities are unavailable. The sample comes from a study of beta chain features in type 1 diabetes (dated by TCRdb to between 2018 and 2020). For the wider study: Mean age, gender distribution, total cell number and subset yield did not differ between patients and healthy donors. Naive and central memory subsets were obtained from all 30 or so donors, but regulatory and stem cell-like memory subsets were isolated from only 8 patients and roughly eight healthy donors. A total of approximately 99,000,000 sorted cells were examined across all samples, and RNA yield correlated strongly with the number of cells per subset. In the study, TCRB repertoires of sorted circulating CD4+ T cell subsets from recently diagnosed type 1 diabetes patients were compared with those of matched healthy donors. Broad study findings and their caveats: Naive, central memory and regulatory TCRB repertoires appeared to be more alike among patients than among healthy donors. Because cDNA rather than genomic DNA was sequenced, highly expressing activated cells could have been over-represented, although no difference in activation and CD3 levels was found between groups. At VDJ recombination sites, type 1 diabetes patients had fewer insertions and more deleted nucleotides, which implies abnormalities in thymic rearrangement. Because small numbers of individuals were included in the HLA sub-analyses, any influence of HLA type on TCRB rearrangement was left unresolved. PCR might favor shorter templates, but patient and control samples were amplified and corrected together, so any skew would affect both groups equally. Type 1 diabetes patients showed a moderate but significant shortening of TCRB CDR3 length in all four CD4+ subsets.

Each donor gave one peripheral blood draw, averaging approximately 0.12 L, which was collected into heparinised tubes. Naive, central memory, regulatory and stem cell-like memory CD4+ T cells were sorted on a BD FACSAria II using a panel including CD45RO, CCR7, CD25, CD127, CD95 and CD27. All sorted populations exceeded 95% purity. PBMCs were isolated immediately by Lymphoprep density gradient centrifugation and stained directly without culture. Samples were stained and sorted in pairs, with one healthy donor and one patient per experiment, so that batch effects were minimized. All of the isolated RNA was reverse transcribed with the High Capacity cDNA Reverse Transcription Kit, so expressed TCRB transcripts were sequenced. Deep immunoSEQ sequencing was applied to naive, central memory and regulatory T cell samples, giving an average of about 3.57 million total reads per sample. Sorted cells were lysed in RLT buffer and RNA was extracted with DNase-treated RNeasy Micro or Mini kits, depending on cell number. Each cell subset was processed on its own to prevent cross-contamination, while patient and healthy donor samples were processed together. The immunoSEQ multiplex PCR was used to amplify TCRB sequences from cDNA, yielding 87-bp fragments that span the CDR3 region. Sequencing of the amplicons was performed on the Illumina HiSeq platform. The authors' pipeline ran thus. Synthetic template baselines were used to correct PCR bias computationally, reads within Hamming distance 2 were collapsed, and singletons that could not be merged were discarded. By aligning reads against IMGT, V, D and J genes, CDR3 length, and insertions or deletions at six rearrangement sites were assigned. Within each subset, clonotype counts were normalized to sorted cell number, after which true diversity and Gini coefficients were computed with the tcR R package. The overlap coefficient, calculated on TCRB nucleotide sequences, was used to measure repertoire sharing. As a proxy for the pre-selection repertoire, out-of-frame TCRB sequences from naive cells were analyzed. In TCRdb, the immuneACCESS table is reduced to in-frame sequences with V and J assigned. These tables do not hold every clone; where another copy was compared, an unresolved V gene accounts for under half, and the others remain unexplained. Clonal size and the V and J genes are those of that table, whereas D and trimming came from the DNA. The sample table records hundreds of thousands of clones; about 15% of these occur just once. The ten top clones hold roughly 0.015% of the sample.

The clonotype originates from a man aged 18 to 30 with type 1 diabetes. Sequenced sample: naive CD4+ T cells from blood. Taken with the paper, the label for cell subset or site translates to: true naive CD4+ T cells.

The CDR3 region has the sequence CASSLYHEQYF. The DNA sequence is given as TGTGCCAGCAGTTTGTATCACGAGCAGTACTTC. The chain uses TRBV28 and TRBJ2-7; the D gene cannot be resolved reliably. The junction carries 5 bases between V and J, which are trimmed by 3 bases and 5 bases respectively. From the cysteine through the phenylalanine, the CDR3 covers 11 amino acids. Only the CDR3 region is kept as DNA, spanning 33 bases read in frame from base 1. CDR1 and CDR2, per the germline V gene, are MDHEN and SYDVKM.